This T cell receptor (beta chain) comes out of a study of T cell changes during pregnancy in multiple sclerosis. The protocol was immunoSEQ multiplex PCR, while the TCRdb copy is restricted to in-frame clones and leaves out a portion. Here the sample spans about 35,000 clones, around nine tenths being singletons. This clone is a singleton in its sample. Trimming cost V 4 bases and J 7 bases, with 10 bases left between them. The germline V gene has CDR1 SGDLS and CDR2 YYNGEE. CDR3 length equals 12 residues. This TCR was sampled from a female donor in good health, enrolled as a control in a pregnancy study. The chain has TRBV9 and TRBJ2-3, with no clear D. Sequencing used CD4+ T cells from peripheral blood mononuclear cells, obtained after pregnancy. As DNA, the CDR3 is TGTGCCAGCAGCTTGAGTTCATATACGCAGTATTTT. It is translated as CASSLSSYTQYF.